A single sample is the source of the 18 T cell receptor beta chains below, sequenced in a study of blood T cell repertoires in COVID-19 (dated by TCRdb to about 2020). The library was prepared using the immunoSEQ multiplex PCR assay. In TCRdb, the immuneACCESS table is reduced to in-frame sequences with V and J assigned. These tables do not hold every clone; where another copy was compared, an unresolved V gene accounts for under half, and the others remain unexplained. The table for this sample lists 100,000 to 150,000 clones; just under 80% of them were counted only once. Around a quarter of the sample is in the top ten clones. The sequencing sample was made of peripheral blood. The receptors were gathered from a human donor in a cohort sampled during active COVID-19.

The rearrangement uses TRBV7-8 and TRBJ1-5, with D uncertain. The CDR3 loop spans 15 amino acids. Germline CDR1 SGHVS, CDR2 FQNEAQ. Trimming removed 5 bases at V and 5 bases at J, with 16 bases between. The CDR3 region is CASSHFGRVDQPQHF. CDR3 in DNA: TGTGCCAGCAGCCACTTTGGGCGGGTCGATCAGCCCCAGCATTTT.

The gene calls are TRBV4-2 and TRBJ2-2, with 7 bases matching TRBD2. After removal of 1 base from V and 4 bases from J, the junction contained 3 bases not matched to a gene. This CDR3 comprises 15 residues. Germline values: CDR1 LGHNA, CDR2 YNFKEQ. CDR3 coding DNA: TGTGCCAGCAGCCAAGTCGGCGGGAGCACCGGGGAGCTGTTTTTT. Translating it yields CASSQVGGSTGELFF.

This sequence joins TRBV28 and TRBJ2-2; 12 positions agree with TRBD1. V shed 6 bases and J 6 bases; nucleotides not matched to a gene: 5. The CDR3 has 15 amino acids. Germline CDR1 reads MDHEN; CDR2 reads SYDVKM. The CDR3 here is CASSSGQGAAGELFF. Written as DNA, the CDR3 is TGTGCCAGCAGCTCGGGACAGGGGGCGGCCGGGGAGCTGTTTTTT.

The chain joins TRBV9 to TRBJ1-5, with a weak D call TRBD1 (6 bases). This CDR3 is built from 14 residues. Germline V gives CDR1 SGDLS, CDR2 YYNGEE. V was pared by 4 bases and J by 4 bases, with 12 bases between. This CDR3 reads CASSLADRNQPQHF. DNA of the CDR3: TGTGCCAGCAGCCTGGCGGACAGAAATCAGCCCCAGCATTTT.

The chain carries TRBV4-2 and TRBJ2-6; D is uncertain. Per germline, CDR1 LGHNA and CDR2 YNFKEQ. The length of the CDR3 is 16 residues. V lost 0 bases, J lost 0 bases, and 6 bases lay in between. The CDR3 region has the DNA TGTGCCAGCAGCCAAGATTACAGCTCTGGGGCCAACGTCCTGACTTTC. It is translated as CASSQDYSSGANVLTF.

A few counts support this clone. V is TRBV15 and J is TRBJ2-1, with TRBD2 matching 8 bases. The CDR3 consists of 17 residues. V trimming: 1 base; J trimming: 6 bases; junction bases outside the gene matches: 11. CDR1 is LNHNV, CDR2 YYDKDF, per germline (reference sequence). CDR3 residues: CATSRATGTSSANEQFF. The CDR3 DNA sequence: TGTGCCACCAGCAGAGCCACCGGGACTAGTTCTGCCAATGAGCAGTTCTTC.

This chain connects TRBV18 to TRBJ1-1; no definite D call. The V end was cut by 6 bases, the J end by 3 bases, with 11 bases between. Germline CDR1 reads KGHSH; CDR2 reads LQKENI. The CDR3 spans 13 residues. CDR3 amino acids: CASSNLQDTEAFF. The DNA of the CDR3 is TGTGCCAGCTCCAACCTCCAGGACACTGAAGCTTTCTTT.

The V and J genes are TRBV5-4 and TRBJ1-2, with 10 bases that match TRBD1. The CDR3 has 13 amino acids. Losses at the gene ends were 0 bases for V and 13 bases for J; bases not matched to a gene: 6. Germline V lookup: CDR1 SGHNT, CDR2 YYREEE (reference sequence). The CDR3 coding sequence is TGTGCCAGCAGCTTGGCTGGGACAGGGGTTTTCACCTTC. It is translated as CASSLAGTGVFTF.

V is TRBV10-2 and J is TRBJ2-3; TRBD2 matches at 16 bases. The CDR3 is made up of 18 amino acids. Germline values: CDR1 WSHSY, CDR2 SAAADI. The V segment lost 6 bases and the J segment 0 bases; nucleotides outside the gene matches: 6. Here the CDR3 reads CASRGTSGRAGSTDTQYF. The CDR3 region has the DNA TGCGCCAGCAGGGGGACTAGCGGGAGGGCCGGAAGCACAGATACGCAGTATTTT.

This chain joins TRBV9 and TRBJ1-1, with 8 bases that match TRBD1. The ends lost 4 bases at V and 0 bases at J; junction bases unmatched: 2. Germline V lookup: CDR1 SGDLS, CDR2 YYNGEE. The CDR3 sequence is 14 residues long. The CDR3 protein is CASSTDRVNTEAFF. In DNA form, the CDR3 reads TGTGCCAGCAGCACGGACAGGGTGAACACTGAAGCTTTCTTT.

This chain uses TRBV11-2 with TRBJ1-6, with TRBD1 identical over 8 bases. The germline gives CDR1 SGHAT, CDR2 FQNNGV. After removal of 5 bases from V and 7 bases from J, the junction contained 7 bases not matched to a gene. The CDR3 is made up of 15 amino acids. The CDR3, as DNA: TGTGCCAGCAGCCGACAGGGGTGGGGCAATTCACCCCTCCACTTT. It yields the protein CASSRQGWGNSPLHF.

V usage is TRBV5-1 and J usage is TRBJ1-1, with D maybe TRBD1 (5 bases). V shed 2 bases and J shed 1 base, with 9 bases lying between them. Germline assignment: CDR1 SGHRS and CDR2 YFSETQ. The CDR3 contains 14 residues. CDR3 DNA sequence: TGCGCCAGCAGCTTTGGCGGGGCGAACACTGAAGCTTTCTTT. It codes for CASSFGGANTEAFF.

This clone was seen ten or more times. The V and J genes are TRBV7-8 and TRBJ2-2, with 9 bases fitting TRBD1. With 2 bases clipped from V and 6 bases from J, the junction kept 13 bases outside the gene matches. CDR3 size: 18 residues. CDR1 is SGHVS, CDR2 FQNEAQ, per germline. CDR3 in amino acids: CASSLFILMTGGSGELFF. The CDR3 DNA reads TGTGCCAGCAGCTTATTTATTTTAATGACAGGGGGTTCCGGGGAGCTGTTTTTT.

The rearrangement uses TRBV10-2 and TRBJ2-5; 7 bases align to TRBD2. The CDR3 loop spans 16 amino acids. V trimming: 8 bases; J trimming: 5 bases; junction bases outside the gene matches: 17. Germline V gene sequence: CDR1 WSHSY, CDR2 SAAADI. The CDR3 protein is CASSASGRGGSETQYF. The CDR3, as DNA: TGCGCCAGCTCGGCTAGCGGAAGGGGTGGTTCCGAGACCCAGTACTTC.

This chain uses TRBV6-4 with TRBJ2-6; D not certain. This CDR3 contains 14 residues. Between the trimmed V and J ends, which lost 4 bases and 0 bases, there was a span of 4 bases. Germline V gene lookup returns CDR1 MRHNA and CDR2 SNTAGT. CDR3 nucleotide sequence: TGTGCCAGCAGTGTCTACTCTGGGGCCAACGTCCTGACTTTC. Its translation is CASSVYSGANVLTF.

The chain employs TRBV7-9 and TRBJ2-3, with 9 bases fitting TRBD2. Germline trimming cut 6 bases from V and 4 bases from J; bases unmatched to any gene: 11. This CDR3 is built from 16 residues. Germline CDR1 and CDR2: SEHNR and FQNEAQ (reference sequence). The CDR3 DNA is TGTGCCAGCAGTTACCCGGGGCGGGAGGGTTCAGATACGCAGTATTTT. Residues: CASSYPGREGSDTQYF.

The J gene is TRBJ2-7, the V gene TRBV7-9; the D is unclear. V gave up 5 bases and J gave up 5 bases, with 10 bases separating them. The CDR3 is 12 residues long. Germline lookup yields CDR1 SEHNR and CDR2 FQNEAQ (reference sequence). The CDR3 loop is CASSPGSNEQYF. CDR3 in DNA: TGTGCCAGCAGCCCAGGAAGTAACGAGCAGTACTTC.

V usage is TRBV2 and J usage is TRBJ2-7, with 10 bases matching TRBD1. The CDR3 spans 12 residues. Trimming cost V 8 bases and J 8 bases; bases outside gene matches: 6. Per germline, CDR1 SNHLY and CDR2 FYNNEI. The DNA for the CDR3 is TGTGCCAGCGGGGACAGGGGAAGGAAGCAGTACTTC. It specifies CASGDRGRKQYF.